The 11 T cell receptor beta chains reported below all come from one sample, sequenced in a study of cytomegalovirus exposure and HLA in healthy donors. Primers for the PCR totalled 60 Vbeta and 13 Jbeta. Data came from immunoSEQ multiplex PCR; TCRdb stores just in-frame clones and leaves some out. The sample includes 60,000 to 85,000 clones, 74% of them seen just once. Sample: PBMCs. These receptors were obtained from a human donor in good health.

V is TRBV27 and J is TRBJ2-3; 7 bases line up with TRBD1. V trimming: 8 bases; J trimming: 2 bases; junction bases outside the gene matches: 10. The CDR3 has 15 residues. CDR1 is MNHEY and CDR2 is SMNVEV in the germline V gene (reference sequence). This chain's CDR3 is CASGTTGMITDTQYF. DNA of the CDR3: TGTGCCAGCGGAACGACAGGGATGATCACAGATACGCAGTATTTT.

The rearrangement joins TRBV5-1 to TRBJ2-7; possibly TRBD1 for D (6 bases). CDR1 SGHRS and CDR2 YFSETQ come from the germline V gene. With 4 bases removed from V and 4 bases from J, the gap between germline ends came to 15 bases. CDR3 length equals 14 residues. The CDR3 reads CASSDRTGIYEQYF. In DNA form, the CDR3 reads TGCGCCAGCAGCGACAGAACAGGGATTTACGAGCAGTACTTC. Using reference TRBV5-1 and TRBJ2-7 for the parts outside the CDR3, the full variable domain is KAGVTQTPRYLIKTRGQQVTLSCSPISGHRSVSWYQQTPGQGLQFLFEYFSETQRNKGNFPGRFSGRQFSNSRSEMNVSTLELGDSALYLCASSDRTGIYEQYFGPGTRLTVT.

The J gene is TRBJ1-2, the V gene TRBV28, with D tentatively TRBD1 (6 bases). CDR1 is MDHEN, CDR2 SYDVKM, per germline. The V and J ends lost 10 bases and 7 bases respectively, with 25 bases between them. The CDR3 runs 15 residues. In DNA form, the CDR3 reads TGTGCCACGCGGAGGGGGGGGACGTACTTAAGTGGCTACACCTTC. Encoded protein: CATRRGGTYLSGYTF.

In this sample, this clone turned up a few times. The chain combines TRBV13 with TRBJ2-5; 7 nucleotides agree with TRBD1. This CDR3 is built from 15 residues. Germline trimming cut 2 bases from V and 1 base from J; bases unmatched to any gene: 4. Germline V gene data show CDR1 as PRHDT and CDR2 as FYEKMQ (reference sequence). CDR3 in DNA: TGTGCCAGCAGCTTAAGGACAGGCCTCCAAGAGACCCAGTACTTC. Encoded protein: CASSLRTGLQETQYF.

This chain connects TRBV7-9 to TRBJ2-1, with 9 bases matching TRBD2. The trim removed 5 bases at V and 3 bases at J, leaving 8 bases unmatched. Germline V CDR1 and CDR2: SEHNR, FQNEAQ (reference sequence). The CDR3 has 16 residues. The CDR3, as DNA: TGTGCCAGCAGCCCGAGGACTAGCGATTACTACAATGAGCAGTTCTTC. This encodes CASSPRTSDYYNEQFF.

This rearrangement joins TRBV4-1 to TRBJ1-2; unclear D gene. CDR3 length: 16 residues. With 0 bases removed from V and 4 bases from J, the gap between germline ends came to 15 bases. Germline values: CDR1 MGHRA, CDR2 YSYEKL. CDR3 DNA: TGCGCCAGCAGCCAAGATGAAGGCCCGCCGGGCTATGGCTACACCTTC. It encodes CASSQDEGPPGYGYTF.

A single count supports this clone. V is TRBV5-1 and J is TRBJ1-4; TRBD1 agrees at 8 bases. Germline loops: CDR1 SGHRS, CDR2 YFSETQ. The CDR3 has 17 residues. V dropped 0 bases and J dropped 5; count of bases not matched to a gene: 9. For the CDR3, the DNA is TGCGCCAGCAGCTTGGGGACAGGGACGGGCACAAATGAAAAACTGTTTTTT. Translating gives CASSLGTGTGTNEKLFF.

V is TRBV7-3 and J is TRBJ2-1, with D maybe TRBD2 (7 bases). V gave up 5 bases and J gave up 8 bases, with 16 bases separating them. CDR1 and CDR2 (germline): SGHTA, FQGTGA. The CDR3 runs 14 residues. Here the CDR3 reads CASSREGGRDEQFF. CDR3 coding DNA: TGTGCCAGCAGCCGTGAGGGGGGGCGGGATGAGCAGTTCTTC.

The chain uses TRBV6-1 and TRBJ2-7, with D perhaps matching TRBD2 (5 bases). The length of the CDR3 is 13 residues. V dropped 8 bases and J dropped 2 bases, with 13 bases sitting between them. CDR1 and CDR2 (germline): MNHNS, SASEGT. In nucleotides, the CDR3 is TGTGCCAGCGGGGTTAGCGTTCCCTACGAGCAGTACTTC. The encoded protein is CASGVSVPYEQYF.

The chain uses TRBV12-5 and TRBJ2-7; TRBD2 might be the D (6 bases). With 6 bases removed from V and 1 base from J, the gap between germline ends came to 10 bases. This CDR3 is built from 13 residues. The V gene's germline CDR1 is LGHNT and CDR2 FRNRAP. The CDR3 DNA sequence: TGTGCTAGTGGAGCCGGGGGATCCTACGAGCAGTACTTC. The encoded protein is CASGAGGSYEQYF.

The rearrangement links TRBV28 to TRBJ2-7; TRBD1 might be the D (6 bases). The germline V gene encodes CDR1 MDHEN and CDR2 SYDVKM. CDR3 length: 15 residues. The ends were cut back, 10 bases at V and 2 bases at J, with 21 bases in the middle. The CDR3 DNA reads as TGTGCCACCTCTAATCCCCCGGACAGTACCTACGAGCAGTACTTC. This gives the protein CATSNPPDSTYEQYF.